This passage covers 18 T cell receptor beta chains from one sample sequenced in a study of blood T cell repertoires in COVID-19. Clones were read by immunoSEQ multiplex PCR, and TCRdb kept only the in-frame ones, dropping some. The sample consists of more than 150,000 clones, less than 85% of them appearing once. The sequencing sample was made of peripheral blood. The receptors were sampled from a human donor in a cohort sampled during active COVID-19.

The chain carries TRBV4-1 and TRBJ2-2; possibly TRBD2 for D (6 bases). Germline V gives CDR1 MGHRA, CDR2 YSYEKL. The CDR3 has 16 residues. V lost 4 bases and J lost 4, with 16 bases in between. The CDR3 DNA is TGCGCCAGCAGCCGGGTTCGCGGGGACTTCACCGGGGAGCTGTTTTTT. It translates to CASSRVRGDFTGELFF.

This clone was recorded only once. J is TRBJ1-2 and V is TRBV13; TRBD1 aligns across 8 bases. The CDR3 runs to 15 residues. The germline V gene encodes CDR1 PRHDT and CDR2 FYEKMQ (reference sequence). V lost 5 bases to trimming and J lost 5 bases; unmatched junction nucleotides: 10. CDR3: CASSPPPGGGYGYTF. CDR3 nucleotide sequence: TGTGCCAGCAGCCCTCCCCCAGGGGGCGGGTATGGCTACACCTTC.

This clone appeared once. The V gene is TRBV5-4, the J gene TRBJ2-2, with 7 bases matching TRBD1. Germline V gene sequence: CDR1 SGHNT, CDR2 YYREEE (reference sequence). V was clipped by 1 base and J by 2 bases; unmatched bases: 2. The CDR3 totals 15 residues. CDR3 DNA sequence: TGTGCCAGCAGCTTGAAGGGGGCTAACACCGGGGAGCTGTTTTTT. Amino acid sequence: CASSLKGANTGELFF.

Only a few counts were recorded for this clone. The DNA for the CDR3 is TGTGCCAGTACCAGGGGTTTTGTGGAAAAACTGTTTTTT. Amino acids: CASTRGFVEKLFF. V is TRBV6-6 and J is TRBJ1-4, with a possible D match to TRBD1 (6 bases). This CDR3 contains 13 residues. Germline V gives CDR1 MNHNY, CDR2 SVGAGI (reference sequence). V lost 9 bases, J lost 8 bases, and 16 bases lay in between.

This chain joins TRBV10-3 and TRBJ2-1; perhaps TRBD2 as D (5 bases). This CDR3 contains 17 residues. Germline CDR1 and CDR2: ENHRY and SYGVKD. V was shortened by 3 bases and J by 0 bases, with 15 bases between the two germline ends. CDR3: CAISDPGDTSSYNEQFF. The CDR3 DNA reads as TGTGCCATCAGTGACCCCGGCGACACTAGCTCCTACAATGAGCAGTTCTTC.

The sample holds a few counts of this clone. This sequence joins TRBV6-5 and TRBJ1-3, with TRBD1 matching over 8 bases. V shed 5 bases and J 11 bases; nucleotides not matched to a gene: 14. Germline CDR1 is MNHEY and CDR2 is SVGAGI. The CDR3 covers 15 residues. The CDR3 spells CASSKKPGQARAIYF. DNA for the CDR3: TGTGCCAGCAGTAAGAAACCGGGACAGGCAAGGGCCATATATTTT.

This chain connects TRBV9 to TRBJ2-7; D may be TRBD1 (6 bases). The CDR3 loop spans 15 amino acids. The germline V gene encodes CDR1 SGDLS and CDR2 YYNGEE. V was cut by 3 bases and J by 1 base, with 14 bases left in between. DNA for the CDR3: TGTGCCAGCAGCGCCGAGGGGGACCTTTCCTACGAGCAGTACTTC. This translates into CASSAEGDLSYEQYF.

This sequence joins TRBV7-2 and TRBJ2-7; TRBD2 agrees at 10 bases. Trimming cost V 3 bases and J 3 bases; bases outside gene matches: 5. The germline gives CDR1 SGHTA, CDR2 FQGNSA. The CDR3 has 15 amino acids. In DNA form, the CDR3 reads TGTGCCAGCAGCTTGAGCGGGGGGGCCAACTACGAGCAGTACTTC. Encoded protein: CASSLSGGANYEQYF.

V usage is TRBV6-6 and J usage is TRBJ1-6, with D tentatively TRBD1 (6 bases). The CDR3 covers 14 residues. With 9 bases removed from V and 8 bases from J, the gap between germline ends came to 17 bases. Germline values: CDR1 MNHNY, CDR2 SVGAGI (reference sequence). The CDR3 region is CARDRKQGHSPLHF. DNA for the CDR3: TGTGCCAGGGATAGGAAGCAGGGGCATTCACCCCTCCACTTT.

This clone turned up a few times. The rearrangement uses TRBV2 and TRBJ2-2; 10 bases match TRBD1. J was trimmed by 6 bases and V by 4 bases; bases with no gene match: 5. This CDR3 comprises 15 residues. Per the germline V gene, CDR1 is SNHLY and CDR2 is FYNNEI. In nucleotides, the CDR3 is TGTGCCAGCAGTGGGGACAGGGGCCGGGCCGGGGAGCTGTTTTTT. Its translation is CASSGDRGRAGELFF.

This chain uses TRBV5-1 with TRBJ2-3, with D maybe TRBD2 (6 bases). Trimming removed 0 bases at V and 4 bases at J, with 15 bases between. The CDR3 is made up of 16 amino acids. Germline V CDR1 and CDR2: SGHRS, YFSETQ. In nucleotides, the CDR3 is TGCGCCAGCAGCTTGGTAGGGGTTGGAGGGGCAGATACGCAGTATTTT. This translates into CASSLVGVGGADTQYF.

The V call is TRBV5-1, the J call TRBJ1-6; D is unresolved. V lost 4 bases to trimming and J lost 9 bases, with 11 bases between them. CDR1 SGHRS and CDR2 YFSETQ come from the germline V gene. CDR3 length equals 13 residues. The CDR3 spells CASSLGGSSPLHF. CDR3 sequence (DNA): TGCGCCAGCAGCCTTGGCGGGAGTTCACCCCTCCACTTT.

V usage is TRBV6-6 and J usage is TRBJ2-5, with no clear D. V lost 5 bases to trimming and J lost 3 bases, with 22 bases between them. The CDR3 runs 17 residues. Germline CDR1 and CDR2: MNHNY and SVGAGI (reference sequence). The CDR3 sequence: CASSLPIPFGRKETQYF. In nucleotides, the CDR3 is TGTGCCAGCAGTCTCCCCATCCCGTTTGGGCGTAAAGAGACCCAGTACTTC.

The chain uses TRBV2 and TRBJ2-7, with TRBD1 as a possible D gene (5 bases). Germline CDR1 SNHLY, CDR2 FYNNEI. The CDR3 has 14 residues. V dropped 1 base and J dropped 1 base, with 8 bases sitting between them. CDR3 residues: CASSEGRVSYEQYF. CDR3 bases: TGTGCCAGCAGTGAAGGCAGGGTGTCCTACGAGCAGTACTTC.

The chain couples TRBV6-5 to TRBJ1-1; TRBD1 matches at 9 bases. Germline-derived CDR1 and CDR2 are MNHEY and SVGAGI. V lost 6 bases, J lost 1 base, and 6 bases stayed unmatched. The CDR3 is made up of 15 amino acids. The CDR3 spells CASRGTGRGNTEAFF. CDR3 nucleotides: TGTGCCAGCAGGGGGACAGGGCGTGGGAACACTGAAGCTTTCTTT.

The table lists this clone with a count of one. The chain uses TRBV5-1 and TRBJ2-7; the match to TRBD2 covers 8 bases. The CDR3 consists of 15 residues. CDR1 is SGHRS, CDR2 YFSETQ, per germline. Trimming cost V 0 bases and J 0 bases; bases outside gene matches: 2. Here the CDR3 DNA reads TGCGCCAGCAGCTTGGCCGGGACTAGCTCCTACGAGCAGTACTTC. This sequence encodes CASSLAGTSSYEQYF.

The rearrangement joins TRBV5-4 to TRBJ2-1; no definite D call. This CDR3 contains 12 residues. Germline V gene lookup returns CDR1 SGHNT and CDR2 YYREEE (reference sequence). The V and J ends lost 2 bases and 8 bases respectively, with 8 bases between them. The CDR3 DNA reads TGTGCCAGCAGCTTAAGAGGCTATGAGCAGTTCTTC. Amino acid sequence: CASSLRGYEQFF. Looking up the rest from reference TRBV5-4 and TRBJ2-1 gives the full variable domain: ETGVTQSPTHLIKTRGQQVTLRCSSQSGHNTVSWYQQALGQGPQFIFQYYREEENGRGNFPPRFSGLQFPNYSSELNVNALELDDSALYLCASSLRGYEQFFGPGTRLTVL.

V gene TRBV7-2 combines with J gene TRBJ2-2, with 9 nucleotides matching TRBD2. Unmatched junction bases numbered 5, after V lost 1 base and J lost 2 bases. The CDR3 loop spans 17 amino acids. Looked up from germline, CDR1 is SGHTA and CDR2 is FQGNSA. CDR3 DNA sequence: TGTGCCAGCAGCTTAGGTAGCGGGGGACCTAACACCGGGGAGCTGTTTTTT. Amino acid sequence: CASSLGSGGPNTGELFF. The full variable domain, its missing parts supplied by reference TRBV7-2 and TRBJ2-2, is GAGVSQSPSNKVTEKGKDVELRCDPISGHTALYWYRQSLGQGLEFLIYFQGNSAPDKSGLPSDRFSAERTGGSVSTLTIQRTQQEDSAVYLCASSLGSGGPNTGELFFGEGSRLTVL.